This T cell receptor beta chain is drawn from a study of OX40 agonist ivuxolimab in advanced cancers. Profiled with immunoSEQ multiplex PCR; TCRdb holds only in-frame clones, not every one. Among roughly 70,000 clones listed, 80% to 90% were seen once. Germline V lookup: CDR1 WNHNN, CDR2 SYGVQD (reference sequence). The CDR3 spans 14 residues. Trimming took 5 bases from V and 2 from J; bases not matched to a gene: 6. This clone has just one count. The clonotype comes from an adult with an advanced solid tumor such as melanoma, head and neck, liver or kidney cancer. Sequenced material: CD4+ or CD8+ T cells sorted from blood, taken in a trial of the OX40 agonist ivuxolimab. V usage is TRBV10-1 and J usage is TRBJ2-7; 7 nucleotides line up with TRBD1. The CDR3 bases are TGCGCCAGCAGTTCCTCCGGGACAGCCTACGAGCAGTACTTC. Translation gives CASSSSGTAYEQYF.